These T cell receptor beta chains were read from a single sample in a study of shared clonotypes between healthy human individuals. Profiling relied on immunoSEQ multiplex PCR, and the TCRdb table lists in-frame clones only, not all of them. This sample has 2 million to 2.5 million clones, with approximately 93% found just once. The specimen was naive CD4+ T cells from PBMCs. Receptors originate from a man aged 18 to 29 in good health. Some clones in this sample may be carry-over from other donors' samples. The CDR3 runs from the conserved cysteine through the conserved F or W. Fields, in order: D gene, J gene, clone size, V gene, CDR3 protein, CDR3 DNA. The D gene is left open where the match is weak. Only part of the rows carry a size: once, few, many, or a class if the clone is expanded.

. TRBJ1-2 . TRBV6-1 CAGYRGMGLTF TGTGCCGGCTACAGAGGAATGGGTCTCACCTTC
. TRBJ1-2 few TRBV30 CACLRGGGYTF TGTGCCTGCCTTCGGGGAGGTGGCTACACCTTC
. TRBJ1-2 . TRBV19 CASSIQGEHYGYTF TGTGCCAGTAGTATACAGGGAGAACACTATGGCTACACCTTC
. TRBJ1-1 . TRBV7-8 CASSASPGNTEAFF TGTGCCAGCAGCGCATCACCTGGGAACACTGAAGCTTTCTTT
TRBD1 TRBJ1-2 . TRBV9 CASSLDLGQADNYGYTF TGTGCCAGCAGCTTAGACCTAGGACAGGCCGATAACTATGGCTACACCTTC
TRBD1 TRBJ2-2 . TRBV7-6 CASSRDSTSGELFF TGTGCCAGCAGCCGGGACAGCACTTCCGGGGAGCTGTTTTTT
TRBD2 TRBJ2-2 . TRBV18 CASSVIAGANTGELFF TGTGCCAGCTCCGTTATAGCGGGAGCGAACACCGGGGAGCTGTTTTTT
TRBD1 TRBJ1-2 . TRBV18 CASSETGGRGYTF TGTGCCAGCTCAGAAACAGGGGGCAGGGGCTACACCTTC
. TRBJ2-7 . TRBV7-3 CASSGPDLGTYEQYF TGTGCCAGCAGCGGACCGGACCTCGGAACTTACGAGCAGTACTTC
. TRBJ2-7 . TRBV5-6 CASSLGAQGEQYF TGTGCCAGCAGCCTGGGGGCCCAGGGCGAGCAGTACTTC
. TRBJ1-4 . TRBV5-1 CASSSTDRTTNEKLFF TGCGCCAGCAGCTCCACGGACAGAACAACTAATGAAAAACTGTTTTTT
. TRBJ2-1 . TRBV11-3 CASSLGRSSYNEQFF TGTGCCAGCAGCTTAGGACGGAGCTCCTACAATGAGCAGTTCTTC
. TRBJ2-1 . TRBV7-3 CASSLSPGADEQFF TGTGCCAGCAGCTTAAGTCCAGGCGCGGATGAGCAGTTCTTC
. TRBJ1-1 . TRBV19 CASSLIQGRDTEAFF TGTGCCAGTAGCCTCATACAGGGAAGGGACACTGAAGCTTTCTTT
TRBD2 TRBJ2-1 . TRBV18 CASSSLAGGGNEQFF TGTGCCAGCTCAAGCCTAGCGGGAGGGGGCAATGAGCAGTTCTTC
. TRBJ2-5 once TRBV5-1 CASSLVPTPKETQYF TGCGCCAGCAGCTTGGTCCCGACTCCGAAAGAGACCCAGTACTTC
TRBD1 TRBJ1-3 . TRBV5-1 CASSLDGQGPGNTIYF TGCGCCAGCAGCTTGGATGGACAGGGACCTGGAAACACCATATATTTT
. TRBJ2-5 . TRBV28 CASTEGTASQETQYF TGTGCCAGCACGGAGGGGACGGCAAGCCAAGAGACCCAGTACTTC
TRBD1 TRBJ2-2 . TRBV29-1 CSVEDRTGKGTGELFF TGCAGCGTTGAAGATAGGACAGGGAAGGGGACCGGGGAGCTGTTTTTT
TRBD1 TRBJ2-7 . TRBV7-9 CASSGDRVPYEQYF TGTGCCAGCAGCGGGGACAGGGTACCCTACGAGCAGTACTTC
. TRBJ2-2 once TRBV29-1 CSVEGPRGNTGELFF TGCAGCGTTGAAGGTCCGCGGGGCAACACCGGGGAGCTGTTTTTT
TRBD1 TRBJ2-7 . TRBV7-7 CASSPITGGGEQYF TGTGCCAGCAGCCCAATAACAGGGGGCGGCGAGCAGTACTTC
. TRBJ1-2 once TRBV2 CASRVGLGGYTF TGTGCCAGCAGGGTGGGCCTCGGTGGCTACACCTTC
. TRBJ2-3 few TRBV7-9 CASISQGVWDTQYF TGTGCCAGCATCTCCCAAGGGGTCTGGGATACGCAGTATTTT
. TRBJ2-7 . TRBV9 CASSVDGRLYEQYF TGTGCCAGCAGCGTAGATGGTAGGCTCTACGAGCAGTACTTC
. TRBJ2-5 . TRBV29-1 CSVGVGETQYF TGCAGCGTTGGAGTTGGGGAGACCCAGTACTTC
. TRBJ1-6 . TRBV29-1 CSAQGSGNSPLHF TGCAGCGCCCAAGGCTCGGGTAATTCACCCCTCCACTTT
. TRBJ1-5 . TRBV4-2 CASSPQEAGSGQPQHF TGTGCCAGCAGCCCACAAGAAGCAGGGAGCGGTCAGCCCCAGCATTTT
TRBD1 TRBJ2-3 . TRBV7-2 CASSSGQVPTDTQYF TGTGCCAGCAGCTCCGGACAGGTCCCCACAGATACGCAGTATTTT
. TRBJ2-1 . TRBV9 CASSGTRRGVSYNEQFF TGTGCCAGCAGCGGGACGAGGCGCGGCGTCTCCTACAATGAGCAGTTCTTC
. TRBJ2-1 . TRBV25-1 CASSEYLTEQFF TGTGCCAGCAGTGAATACCTGACTGAGCAGTTCTTC
. TRBJ2-5 . TRBV2 CASNVRGGTQYF TGTGCCAGCAACGTCAGGGGGGGGACCCAGTACTTC
TRBD1 TRBJ2-7 . TRBV19 CASSFNGQGSSYEQYF TGTGCCAGTAGTTTCAATGGACAGGGGAGCTCCTACGAGCAGTACTTC
. TRBJ1-5 . TRBV28 CASSSSYQPQHF TGTGCCAGCAGTTCGAGCTATCAGCCCCAGCATTTT
. TRBJ2-7 . TRBV6-5 CASSYVPTATGEQYF TGTGCCAGCAGTTACGTCCCCACTGCTACGGGCGAGCAGTACTTC
. TRBJ1-1 . TRBV7-9 CASSPSRPVAEAFF TGTGCCAGCAGCCCATCCCGGCCAGTCGCTGAAGCTTTCTTT
TRBD1 TRBJ2-2 . TRBV19 CATKPGQGGAGELFF TGTGCCACCAAACCAGGACAGGGGGGCGCCGGGGAGCTGTTTTTT
. TRBJ2-1 . TRBV5-1 CASSPLGSGEYNEQFF TGCGCCAGCAGCCCGCTGGGTAGCGGAGAATACAATGAGCAGTTCTTC
TRBD2 TRBJ2-7 . TRBV6-5 CASRTYSGGYEQYF TGTGCCAGCAGGACGTACAGCGGGGGCTACGAGCAGTACTTC
. TRBJ2-5 . TRBV27 CASRSQPVGGWGETQYF TGTGCCAGCAGATCACAGCCGGTGGGGGGCTGGGGTGAGACCCAGTACTTC
TRBD1 TRBJ2-5 . TRBV4-1 CASSQGQIETQYF TGCGCCAGCAGCCAGGGACAGATAGAGACCCAGTACTTC
TRBD2 TRBJ2-7 . TRBV29-1 CSVNRLAGDEQYF TGCAGCGTGAACCGACTAGCGGGAGACGAGCAGTACTTC
TRBD1 TRBJ1-1 few TRBV10-1 CASSFSPGGRSTEAFF TGCGCCAGCAGTTTCTCCCCAGGGGGCCGGAGCACTGAAGCTTTCTTT
TRBD1 TRBJ1-2 . TRBV28 CASSLRGSVYGYTF TGTGCCAGCAGTCTCAGGGGGTCGGTTTATGGCTACACCTTC
. TRBJ1-3 . TRBV30 CAWSAGRGNTIYF TGTGCCTGGAGTGCAGGGAGAGGAAACACCATATATTTT
TRBD2 TRBJ2-7 . TRBV5-1 CASSLLAGGSYEQYF TGCGCCAGCAGCTTGTTGGCGGGAGGCTCCTACGAGCAGTACTTC
. TRBJ2-2 once TRBV4-3 CASSQGGTFHGGELFF TGCGCCAGCAGCCAGGGCGGGACTTTCCATGGGGGGGAGCTGTTTTTT
TRBD1 TRBJ1-2 . TRBV5-6 CASSHRGPRGPGGYTF TGTGCCAGCAGCCACAGGGGGCCCCGTGGGCCAGGGGGCTACACCTTC
TRBD2 TRBJ2-1 . TRBV5-6 CASSPTSGRSYNEQFF TGTGCCAGCAGCCCAACTAGCGGGAGAAGCTACAATGAGCAGTTCTTC
. TRBJ2-7 . TRBV7-9 CASSLGTAAYEQYF TGTGCCAGCAGCTTAGGAACAGCCGCCTACGAGCAGTACTTC
. TRBJ1-1 . TRBV27 CASSLQAILISEAFF TGTGCCAGCAGTTTACAGGCGATTTTGATCTCTGAAGCTTTCTTT
. TRBJ2-1 . TRBV6-1 CASSEAGGIDEQFF TGTGCCAGCAGTGAAGCAGGGGGGATAGATGAGCAGTTCTTC
TRBD1 TRBJ1-2 . TRBV18 CASSPVDRGGGYTF TGTGCCAGCTCACCGGTGGACAGGGGCGGGGGCTACACCTTC
. TRBJ2-4 . TRBV11-3 CASSLGQGAKNIQYF TGTGCCAGCAGCTTAGGGCAGGGGGCCAAAAACATTCAGTACTTC
TRBD1 TRBJ2-7 . TRBV9 CASTRAPDSDRAKQYF TGTGCCAGCACCCGAGCCCCAGACTCCGACAGGGCCAAGCAGTACTTC